These 24 T cell receptor delta chains share one sample of origin, sequenced in a study of delta chains in infants with herpesvirus infections. PBMC RNA was reverse transcribed using gamma-chain- and delta-chain-specific primers. TCRdb ran CATT on the RT-PCR reads. The sample lists approximately 1,000 delta-chain clones, roughly two fifths occurring once. Sequenced here: peripheral blood, sampled at time point 3 of longitudinal follow-up. Receptors originate from a human donor who was a Ugandan infant, either HIV-exposed or HIV-unexposed (not recorded which).

This clone was seen more than once but under ten times. The chain employs TRDV1 and TRDJ1, with 13 bases that match TRDD3. The CDR3 runs to 22 residues. CDR1 is TSWWSYY and CDR2 is QGS in the germline V gene. Trimming at V came to 4 bases and at J to 5 bases, leaving 25 bases not matched to a gene. CDR3 sequence (DNA): TGTGCTCTTGGGGGCACCCCTACCCTCTTCATACTGGGGGATACGCGTGGGGATAAACTCATCTTT. As protein: CALGGTPTLFILGDTRGDKLIF.

This clone was counted between two and nine times. This rearrangement joins TRDV1 to TRDJ1; 8 bases map to TRDD3. Germline V CDR1 and CDR2: TSWWSYY, QGS. Trimming at V came to 4 bases and at J to 0 bases, leaving 13 bases not matched to a gene. CDR3 size: 18 residues. CDR3 loop: CALGARDTGGPYTDKLIF. The CDR3 DNA reads as TGTGCTCTTGGGGCCCGTGATACTGGGGGTCCGTACACCGATAAACTCATCTTT.

This clone was seen a few times. The chain is built from TRDV1 and TRDJ1, with 12 bases matching TRDD3. From germline, CDR1 is TSWWSYY and CDR2 QGS. With V trimmed by 0 bases and J by 1 base, 21 bases remained unmatched. The CDR3 is 23 amino acids. CDR3 sequence: CALGELPRLLPWGIRGGTDKLIF. The CDR3 DNA is TGTGCTCTTGGGGAACTACCACGACTCCTACCCTGGGGGATACGGGGGGGCACCGATAAACTCATCTTT.

On this clone itself: Its ends do not fully match the called genes, so a read error is possible. Other DNA variants within this sample encode the same CDR3. This CDR3 is CAFRCLPRYWGIRLVYTDKLIF. CDR3 sequence (DNA): TGTGCCTTTAGGTGCCTTCCGCGGTACTGGGGGATACGTCTGGTGTACACTGATAAACTCATCTTT. The rearrangement joins TRDV3 to TRDJ1; 13 nucleotides line up with TRDD3. CDR1 is TVYSNPD, CDR2 GDNSRS, per germline (reference sequence). There are 22 residues in the CDR3.

The chain links TRAV38-2/DV8 to TRDJ1, with 7 bases lining up with TRDD3. CDR3 size: 21 residues. The junction had 29 bases not matched to a gene; V was cut back by 9 bases and J by 0 bases. Germline V gene lookup returns CDR1 TSESDYY and CDR2 QEAYKQQN. CDR3: CAFMKVPSRTGEGGYTDKLIF. The CDR3 nucleotides read TGTGCTTTCATGAAGGTGCCCTCCCGTACTGGGGAAGGAGGGTACACCGATAAACTCATCTTT.

The table lists this clone with a few counts. The chain couples TRDV1 to TRDJ1; the D gene is possibly TRDD2 (5 bases). With 4 bases removed from V and 1 base from J, the gap between germline ends came to 16 bases. The CDR3 contains 16 residues. Germline CDR1 and CDR2: TSWWSYY and QGS. The CDR3 reads CALGGRSPTGTDKLIF. The DNA of the CDR3 is TGTGCTCTTGGGGGCCGCTCCCCTACGGGCACCGATAAACTCATCTTT.

The chain has TRDV1 and TRDJ1, with TRDD3 identical over 8 bases. Looked up from germline, CDR1 is TSWWSYY and CDR2 is QGS. The CDR3 spans 23 residues. V dropped 2 bases and J dropped 0; count of bases not matched to a gene: 26. The CDR3 DNA reads TGTGCTCTTGGGGAAATCCAACTGCGCACTGGGGGGTATACCACCTTGTACACCGATAAACTCATCTTT. Translating it yields CALGEIQLRTGGYTTLYTDKLIF.

V usage is TRDV1 and J usage is TRDJ3; no clear D gene. The CDR3 is 20 residues long. Trimming stripped 4 bases from V and 2 bases from J, with 21 bases between. Germline CDR1 and CDR2: TSWWSYY and QGS. The CDR3 sequence: CALGGPPPDTNPWDTRQMFF. CDR3 nucleotide sequence: TGTGCTCTTGGGGGCCCTCCTCCAGACACCAACCCCTGGGACACCCGACAGATGTTTTTC.

This clone was detected only a few times. The chain combines TRDV2 with TRDJ3; 9 bases fit TRDD3. J lost 0 bases, V lost 1 base, and 3 bases had no gene match. Germline CDR1 reads GEAIGNYY; CDR2 reads EKD. The CDR3 runs to 18 residues. The CDR3 loop reads CACDTGGYFSWDTRQMFF. CDR3 nucleotides: TGTGCCTGTGACACTGGGGGATATTTCTCCTGGGACACCCGACAGATGTTTTTC.

Sample share makes this clone large. This chain links TRDV1 with TRDJ1, with D possibly being TRDD3 (5 bases). The length of the CDR3 is 19 residues. Germline V gene lookup returns CDR1 TSWWSYY and CDR2 QGS. V lost 2 bases, J lost 2 bases, and 24 bases lay in between. The CDR3 protein is CALGETSFPYSWVTDKLIF. The CDR3 nucleotides are TGTGCTCTTGGGGAAACCTCTTTCCCTTACAGCTGGGTTACCGATAAACTCATCTTT.

The V call is TRDV2, the J call TRDJ3, with 8 bases matching TRDD3. Per germline, CDR1 GEAIGNYY and CDR2 EKD. The V gene end was trimmed by 0 bases and the J gene end by 0 bases; junction bases not matched to a gene: 15. CDR3 length: 22 residues. The CDR3, as DNA: TGTGCCTGTGACACCGTCGTTCTGGGGGACACTAAAAGCTCCTGGGACACCCGACAGATGTTTTTC. This sequence encodes CACDTVVLGDTKSSWDTRQMFF.

Notes on this clone: Within the sample, other DNA sequences also encode this same CDR3. V gene TRDV3 combines with J gene TRDJ1; TRDD3 matches 9 bases. Unmatched junction bases numbered 17, after V lost 4 bases and J lost 5 bases. Germline V gene data show CDR1 as TVYSNPD and CDR2 as GDNSRS (reference sequence). This CDR3 comprises 16 residues. The CDR3 is CACALLLLGDKDKLIF. For the CDR3, the DNA is TGTGCCTGCGCCCTCCTATTATTGGGGGATAAGGATAAACTCATCTTT. Combining the CDR3 with reference TRDV3 and TRDJ1 gives the whole variable domain CDKVTQSSPDQTVASGSEVVLLCTYDTVYSNPDLFWYRIRPDYSFQFVFYGDNSRSEGADFTQGRFSVKHILTQKAFHLVISPVRTEDSATYYCACALLLLGDKDKLIFGKGTRVTVEP.

The V gene is TRDV1, the J gene TRDJ1; TRDD3 aligns across 10 bases. V was pared by 4 bases and J by 3 bases, with 35 bases of the junction left unmatched. The CDR3 is made up of 25 amino acids. From germline, CDR1 is TSWWSYY and CDR2 QGS. The CDR3 nucleotides are TGTGCTCTTGGGGGCCCCTTACCCAACTTTCTACTGGGGGATGCGAATATCGGGTACCCCGATAAACTCATCTTT. Translation: CALGGPLPNFLLGDANIGYPDKLIF.

V is TRDV3 and J is TRDJ1; a possible D gene is TRDD3 (5 bases). V dropped 2 bases and J dropped 3 bases, with 40 bases sitting between them. The CDR3 runs 22 residues. Germline-derived CDR1 and CDR2 are TVYSNPD and GDNSRS (reference sequence). CDR3 bases: TGTGCCTTTGCATCAATTTTATCCCCCCTCCGGAAAGCGGGGGCACGGGCCGATAAACTCATCTTT. Its translation is CAFASILSPLRKAGARADKLIF.

V gene TRDV1 combines with J gene TRDJ1, with 10 bases matching TRDD3. CDR3 length: 18 amino acids. Germline CDR1 TSWWSYY, CDR2 QGS. V gave up 4 bases and J gave up 2 bases; unmatched junction bases: 13. Here the CDR3 DNA reads TGTGCTCTTGGGGTTATTCCACCAACTGGGGGATTTACCGATAAACTCATCTTT. Amino acid sequence: CALGVIPPTGGFTDKLIF.

The gene calls are TRDV2 and TRDJ1; TRDD3 matches 12 bases. V shed 1 base, J shed 0 bases, and the junction held 14 bases outside the gene matches. The CDR3 consists of 20 residues. Germline V lookup: CDR1 GEAIGNYY, CDR2 EKD. The CDR3 spells CACDTKVLGDTSLYTDKLIF. In DNA form, the CDR3 reads TGTGCCTGTGACACAAAGGTACTGGGGGATACATCCTTGTACACCGATAAACTCATCTTT.

The genes are TRDV1 and TRDJ1, with 11 bases that match TRDD3. J gave up 0 bases and V 3 bases, and 27 bases lay outside the gene matches. CDR1 is TSWWSYY, CDR2 QGS, per germline. This CDR3 has 24 residues. The CDR3 loop reads CALGDPPSYVSWGILEPYTDKLIF. For the CDR3, the DNA is TGTGCTCTTGGGGATCCGCCTTCCTACGTCTCCTGGGGGATACTCGAGCCGTACACCGATAAACTCATCTTT.

Regarding this clone: Other nucleotide sequences in the sample specify the same CDR3. CDR3 amino acids: CASSSSGEVYTDKLIF. DNA for the CDR3: TGTGCCTCCTCTTCCTCTGGGGAGGTTTACACCGATAAACTCATCTTT. The rearrangement joins TRDV3 to TRDJ1, with D perhaps matching TRDD2 or TRDD3 (6 bases each). The V gene lost 4 bases and the J gene lost 0 bases, with 21 bases spanning the gap. Germline V gene sequence: CDR1 TVYSNPD, CDR2 GDNSRS (reference sequence). The CDR3 consists of 16 residues.

The V and J genes are TRDV1 and TRDJ1; 9 positions agree with TRDD3. Germline trimming cut 1 base from V and 4 bases from J; bases unmatched to any gene: 19. The CDR3 runs to 20 residues. Germline V gene lookup returns CDR1 TSWWSYY and CDR2 QGS. CDR3 nucleotide sequence: TGTGCTCTTGGGGAACGGCGGCGCTCTACTGGGGGAATTCGAATCGATAAACTCATCTTT. As protein: CALGERRRSTGGIRIDKLIF.

By proportion, this clone is large. This sample also contains other DNA sequences that code for the same CDR3. The chain employs TRDV1 and TRDJ1; 9 bases agree with TRDD3. V trimming: 1 base; J trimming: 0 bases; junction bases outside the gene matches: 15. Germline lookup yields CDR1 TSWWSYY and CDR2 QGS. The length of the CDR3 is 20 residues. In DNA form, the CDR3 reads TGTGCTCTTGGGGAACCGGGGCCCAATTCGTACTGGGGGAACACCGATAAACTCATCTTT. This gives the protein CALGEPGPNSYWGNTDKLIF.

This clone is hyperexpanded (1% or more) within its sample. Other DNA sequences of this sample code for an identical CDR3. The rearrangement links TRDV1 to TRDJ1; 9 bases agree with TRDD2. Trimming removed 1 base from V and 4 bases from J; junction bases left unmatched: 19. This CDR3 has 20 residues. Per the germline V gene, CDR1 is TSWWSYY and CDR2 is QGS. CDR3 DNA sequence: TGTGCTCTTGGGGAACGCGGCCTTCCTACGATTTCGGGATTCAACGATAAACTCATCTTT. This translates into CALGERGLPTISGFNDKLIF.

The rearrangement joins TRDV1 to TRDJ1; D may correspond to TRDD2 or TRDD3 (6 bases each). V was cut by 1 base and J by 0 bases, with 24 bases left in between. Germline values: CDR1 TSWWSYY, CDR2 QGS. CDR3 length: 20 amino acids. DNA of the CDR3: TGTGCTCTTGGGGAACCGTTTCCTATCGTCGGATACCCCTACACCGATAAACTCATCTTT. Amino acid sequence: CALGEPFPIVGYPYTDKLIF.

V usage is TRDV2 and J usage is TRDJ3; D remains ambiguous. The germline gives CDR1 GEAIGNYY, CDR2 EKD. Between the trimmed V and J ends, which lost 0 bases and 4 bases, there was a span of 0 bases. The CDR3 consists of 13 residues. The CDR3 region is CACDTWDTRQMFF. CDR3 sequence (DNA): TGTGCCTGTGACACCTGGGACACCCGACAGATGTTTTTC.

This clone is large. The rearrangement uses TRDV1 and TRDJ1; 8 bases fit TRDD3. V trimming: 3 bases; J trimming: 3 bases; junction bases outside the gene matches: 30. Per the germline V gene, CDR1 is TSWWSYY and CDR2 is QGS. The CDR3 runs 23 residues. The CDR3 DNA follows: TGTGCTCTTGGGGACCTTAACGTGGCCTTCCCCAAACGGGGGATAGTTGTAGCCGATAAACTCATCTTT. This codes for CALGDLNVAFPKRGIVVADKLIF.